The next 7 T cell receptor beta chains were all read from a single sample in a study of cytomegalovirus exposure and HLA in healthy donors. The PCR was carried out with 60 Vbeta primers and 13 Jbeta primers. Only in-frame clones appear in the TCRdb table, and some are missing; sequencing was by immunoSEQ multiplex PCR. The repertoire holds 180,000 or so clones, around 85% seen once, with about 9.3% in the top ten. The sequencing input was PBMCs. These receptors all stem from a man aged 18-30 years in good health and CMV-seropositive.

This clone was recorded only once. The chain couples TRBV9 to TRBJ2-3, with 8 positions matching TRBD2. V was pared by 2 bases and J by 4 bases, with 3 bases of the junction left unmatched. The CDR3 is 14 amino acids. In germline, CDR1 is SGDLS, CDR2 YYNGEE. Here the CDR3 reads CASSVTSGADTQYF. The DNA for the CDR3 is TGTGCCAGCAGCGTTACTAGCGGAGCAGATACGCAGTATTTT.

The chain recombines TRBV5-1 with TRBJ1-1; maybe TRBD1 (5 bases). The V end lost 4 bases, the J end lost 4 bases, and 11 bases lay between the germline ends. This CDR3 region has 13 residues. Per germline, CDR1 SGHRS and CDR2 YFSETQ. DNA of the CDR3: TGCGCCAGCAGCGCGGGGGGGATCACTGAAGCTTTCTTT. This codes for CASSAGGITEAFF.

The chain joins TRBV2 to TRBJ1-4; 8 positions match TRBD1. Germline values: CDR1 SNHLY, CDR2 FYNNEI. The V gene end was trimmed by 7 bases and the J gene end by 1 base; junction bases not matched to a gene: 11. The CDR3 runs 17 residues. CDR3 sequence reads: CASIFGRGPGTNEKLFF. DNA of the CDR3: TGTGCCAGCATTTTTGGCAGGGGGCCTGGAACTAATGAAAAACTGTTTTTT.

CDR3 protein: CAISDREGDQPQHF. The CDR3, as DNA: TGTGCCATCAGTGACAGGGAGGGGGATCAGCCCCAGCATTTT. This chain joins TRBV10-3 and TRBJ1-5; TRBD1 is a possible D gene (6 bases). V lost 3 bases, J lost 5 bases, and 11 bases lay in between. In germline, CDR1 is ENHRY, CDR2 SYGVKD. This CDR3 has 14 residues.

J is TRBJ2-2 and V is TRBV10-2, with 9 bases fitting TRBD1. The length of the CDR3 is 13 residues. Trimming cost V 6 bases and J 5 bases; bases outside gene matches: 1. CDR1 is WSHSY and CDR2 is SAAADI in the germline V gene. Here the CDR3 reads CASRGTGTGELFF. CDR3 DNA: TGCGCCAGCAGGGGGACAGGGACCGGGGAGCTGTTTTTT.

The CDR3 coding sequence is TGTGCCTGGAAGGGGGGGACTGAAGCTTTCTTT. This sequence encodes CAWKGGTEAFF. This chain connects TRBV30 to TRBJ1-1; D may be TRBD1 (6 bases). The CDR3 contains 11 residues. Germline V gives CDR1 GTSNPN, CDR2 SVGIG (reference sequence). The V end was cut by 4 bases, the J end by 5 bases, with 8 bases between.

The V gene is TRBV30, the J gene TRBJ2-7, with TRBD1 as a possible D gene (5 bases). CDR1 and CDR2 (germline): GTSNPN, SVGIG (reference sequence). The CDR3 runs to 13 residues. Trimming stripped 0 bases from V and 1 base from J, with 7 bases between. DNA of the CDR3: TGTGCCTGGAGTGTTGACAGATCCTACGAGCAGTACTTC. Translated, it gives CAWSVDRSYEQYF.